These 27 T cell receptor beta chains were sequenced from one sample in a study of technical replicates of blood from a handful of donors. Produced via immunoSEQ multiplex PCR; TCRdb's table is partial and in-frame only. The repertoire consists of about 79,000 clones, with 91% occurring once and the leading ten covering approximately 0.4%. The sequenced sample consisted of T cells isolated from PBMCs. These receptor sequences come from a human donor in good health. Some clones in this sample may be carry-over from other donors' samples.

The chain joins TRBV11-3 to TRBJ1-1; D call uncertain. The CDR3 covers 16 residues. V was clipped by 3 bases and J by 1 base, with 15 bases between them. The germline gives CDR1 SGHNT, CDR2 YENEEA. CDR3 DNA: TGTGCCAGCAGCTTCAAGACACTCGCAGGGAACACTGAAGCTTTCTTT. It codes for CASSFKTLAGNTEAFF.

The chain combines TRBV6-5 with TRBJ1-2; D remains ambiguous. CDR3 length: 11 amino acids. Trimming removed 8 bases at V and 4 bases at J, with 8 bases between. Germline values: CDR1 MNHEY, CDR2 SVGAGI. The CDR3 sequence: CASSGVYGYTF. CDR3 DNA sequence: TGTGCCAGCTCCGGAGTCTATGGCTACACCTTC.

The chain joins TRBV29-1 to TRBJ2-5; 7 bases fit TRBD2. The germline gives CDR1 SQVTM, CDR2 ANQGSEA. This CDR3 comprises 13 residues. With V trimmed by 4 bases and J by 2 bases, 4 bases remained unmatched. The CDR3, as DNA: TGCAGCGTTGGGGCTAGCGGACAAGAGACCCAGTACTTC. Its translation is CSVGASGQETQYF.

V and J are TRBV5-6 and TRBJ2-5, with D perhaps TRBD2 (5 bases). Germline loops: CDR1 SGHDT, CDR2 YYEEEE. The CDR3 sequence is 15 residues long. V was trimmed by 2 bases and J by 1 base, leaving 12 bases between them. The CDR3 spells CASSFGLGLQETQYF. In DNA, the CDR3 is TGTGCCAGCAGCTTCGGTCTTGGACTCCAAGAGACCCAGTACTTC.

This chain joins TRBV6-5 and TRBJ1-5, with D possibly TRBD1 on 5 matching bases. Deletions cut 6 bases from V and 1 base from J, with 13 bases between. CDR3 length: 15 residues. Germline V gene sequence: CDR1 MNHEY, CDR2 SVGAGI. The CDR3 sequence is CASSQGDSSNQPQHF. For the CDR3, the DNA is TGTGCCAGCAGCCAGGGTGATTCGAGCAATCAGCCCCAGCATTTT.

The CDR3 bases are TGTGCCAGTAGTCAGGGACAGACAATATATGGCTACACCTTC. This codes for CASSQGQTIYGYTF. V is TRBV19 and J is TRBJ1-2; 7 bases align to TRBD1. The V gene's germline CDR1 is LNHDA and CDR2 SQIVND (reference sequence). With 5 bases clipped from V and 5 bases from J, the junction kept 8 bases outside the gene matches. This CDR3 is 14 amino acids long.

The chain couples TRBV27 to TRBJ2-7, with a weak D call TRBD2 (5 bases). V was cut by 3 bases and J by 2 bases, with 14 bases left in between. There are 15 residues in the CDR3. Germline V gene data show CDR1 as MNHEY and CDR2 as SMNVEV (reference sequence). The CDR3 loop reads CASSLRVAPTYEQYF. The CDR3 DNA sequence: TGTGCCAGCAGTTTGAGGGTGGCCCCGACCTACGAGCAGTACTTC.

The sample holds one count of this clone. V is TRBV15 and J is TRBJ2-7, with 11 bases fitting TRBD2. The CDR3 is 17 amino acids. Germline CDR1 reads LNHNV; CDR2 reads YYDKDF (reference sequence). The V gene end was trimmed by 5 bases and the J gene end by 3 bases; junction bases not matched to a gene: 12. CDR3 residues: CATSRQVAGTSGYEQYF. CDR3 bases: TGTGCCACCAGCCGTCAGGTGGCCGGGACTAGCGGCTACGAGCAGTACTTC.

The chain combines TRBV7-6 with TRBJ2-2, with D unclear. Between the trimmed V and J ends, which lost 1 base and 3 bases, there was a span of 6 bases. The germline CDR1 and CDR2 sequences are SGHVS and FNYEAQ. The CDR3 contains 14 residues. The CDR3 region has the DNA TGTGCCAGCAGCTTAGTACTTTACACCGGGGAGCTGTTTTTT. This encodes CASSLVLYTGELFF. The full variable domain, completed using reference TRBV7-6 and TRBJ2-2, is GAGVSQSPRYKVTKRGQDVALRCDPISGHVSLYWYRQALGQGPEFLTYFNYEAQQDKSGLPNDRFSAERPEGSISTLTIQRTEQRDSAMYRCASSLVLYTGELFFGEGSRLTVL.

The V and J genes are TRBV28 and TRBJ2-3; TRBD1 agrees at 8 bases. The CDR3 runs to 15 residues. The trim removed 5 bases at V and 2 bases at J, leaving 6 bases unmatched. Germline assignment: CDR1 MDHEN and CDR2 SYDVKM. This CDR3 is CASSQRDRNTDTQYF. The CDR3 DNA sequence: TGTGCCAGCAGTCAAAGGGACAGGAACACAGATACGCAGTATTTT.

The chain combines TRBV10-2 with TRBJ2-1; 10 bases match TRBD2. CDR1 and CDR2 from the germline V gene are WSHSY and SAAADI. The CDR3 spans 14 residues. V shed 8 bases, J shed 4 bases, and the junction held 5 bases outside the gene matches. In DNA, the CDR3 is TGCGCCAGCGGTACTAGCGGGACTTACAATGAGCAGTTCTTC. As protein: CASGTSGTYNEQFF.

The chain combines TRBV25-1 with TRBJ1-2; 8 positions agree with TRBD1. Germline CDR1 is MGHDK and CDR2 is SYGVNS. This CDR3 has 15 residues. The ends lost 3 bases at V and 4 bases at J; junction bases unmatched: 7. The CDR3 DNA reads TGTGCCAGCAGTGAGCGACAGGGGTCCTCCTATGGCTACACCTTC. It is translated as CASSERQGSSYGYTF.

The CDR3 protein is CSVVGGSSTDTQYF. CDR3 DNA: TGCAGCGTTGTTGGAGGGTCTAGCACAGATACGCAGTATTTT. V and J are TRBV29-1 and TRBJ2-3, with D possibly being TRBD2 (6 bases). The CDR3 totals 14 residues. The germline V and J ends were trimmed by 4 bases and 0 bases, with 11 bases remaining between them. From germline, CDR1 is SQVTM and CDR2 ANQGSEA.

The chain combines TRBV6-1 with TRBJ2-2; 7 bases are a match to TRBD1. Germline V lookup: CDR1 MNHNS, CDR2 SASEGT. This CDR3 spans 15 amino acids. Trimming at V came to 3 bases and at J to 5 bases, leaving 6 bases not matched to a gene. The CDR3 DNA reads TGTGCCAGCAGTGACCGACAGGGCTGGACCGGGGAGCTGTTTTTT. Translation: CASSDRQGWTGELFF.

The J gene is TRBJ2-5, the V gene TRBV11-2; no reliable D call. Near its end, the DNA agrees better with TRBJ2-7, so the J call may be wrong. CDR3 length equals 16 residues. The germline V gene encodes CDR1 SGHAT and CDR2 FQNNGV. Here the CDR3 DNA reads TGTGCCAGCAGCTTAGATTTACCCCTGAGCTCCTACGAGCAGTACTTC. Protein: CASSLDLPLSSYEQYF.

This clone was observed once. This chain links TRBV10-2 with TRBJ2-7, with a tentative D call TRBD1 (6 bases). The germline V and J ends were trimmed by 5 bases and 2 bases, with 10 bases remaining between them. Germline V gene sequence: CDR1 WSHSY, CDR2 SAAADI. The length of the CDR3 is 13 residues. The CDR3 sequence is CASSPGHTYEQYF. The CDR3 bases are TGCGCCAGCAGTCCGGGACACACCTACGAGCAGTACTTC.

V is TRBV19 and J is TRBJ2-3, with 8 bases lining up with TRBD2. CDR3 length equals 16 residues. V lost 4 bases, J lost 0 bases, and 6 bases stayed unmatched. Germline CDR1 reads LNHDA; CDR2 reads SQIVND (reference sequence). The CDR3 DNA reads TGTGCCAGTAGTAGGGTAGCGGGACCTAGCACAGATACGCAGTATTTT. As protein: CASSRVAGPSTDTQYF.

The sample holds a few counts of this clone. This sequence joins TRBV29-1 and TRBJ2-7; D is perhaps TRBD2 (5 bases). V dropped 6 bases and J dropped 6 bases, with 12 bases sitting between them. The V gene's germline CDR1 is SQVTM and CDR2 ANQGSEA. The CDR3 covers 11 residues. The CDR3 loop reads CSVPSGVEQYF. Written as DNA, the CDR3 is TGCAGCGTCCCCTCCGGGGTCGAGCAGTACTTC.

V is TRBV11-2 and J is TRBJ2-7; TRBD1 matches at 7 bases. In germline, CDR1 is SGHAT, CDR2 FQNNGV. CDR3 size: 13 residues. The V and J ends lost 2 bases and 2 bases, in that order; junction bases with no gene match: 0. The CDR3 nucleotides are TGTGCCAGCAGCTTACAGGGGGCCTACGAGCAGTACTTC. It translates to CASSLQGAYEQYF. Supplemented by reference TRBV11-2 and TRBJ2-7, the full variable domain reads EAGVAQSPRYKIIEKRQSVAFWCNPISGHATLYWYQQILGQGPKLLIQFQNNGVVDDSQLPKDRFSAERLKGVDSTLKIQPAKLEDSAVYLCASSLQGAYEQYFGPGTRLTVT.

The count of this clone is one. V is TRBV2 and J is TRBJ2-7; D is perhaps TRBD1 (5 bases). Germline-derived CDR1 and CDR2 are SNHLY and FYNNEI. The CDR3 length is 14 residues. Between the trimmed V and J ends, which lost 8 bases and 0 bases, there was a span of 14 bases. The CDR3 region has the DNA TGTGCCAGCGGCAGGGATAGGGACTCCTACGAGCAGTACTTC. Protein: CASGRDRDSYEQYF.

The CDR3 DNA sequence: TGTGCCAGCAGCGTACAGGGAATTATCTACAATGAGCAGTTCTTC. Its translation: CASSVQGIIYNEQFF. This chain joins TRBV9 and TRBJ2-1, with D maybe TRBD1 (5 bases). V was cut by 1 base and J by 3 bases, with 11 bases left in between. The CDR3 runs 15 residues. Germline lookup yields CDR1 SGDLS and CDR2 YYNGEE.

This chain connects TRBV7-9 to TRBJ1-2, with unresolved D. With 5 bases removed from V and 6 bases from J, the gap between germline ends came to 10 bases. The CDR3 extends over 12 amino acids. The germline V gene encodes CDR1 SEHNR and CDR2 FQNEAQ (reference sequence). CDR3 amino acids: CASSPSGNGYTF. For the CDR3, the DNA is TGTGCCAGCAGCCCAAGCGGGAATGGCTACACCTTC.

The chain is built from TRBV4-1 and TRBJ2-1, with 10 nucleotides matching TRBD1. In germline, CDR1 is MGHRA, CDR2 YSYEKL. V shed 0 bases, J shed 7 bases, and the junction held 6 bases outside the gene matches. The CDR3 runs to 16 residues. DNA of the CDR3: TGCGCCAGCAGCCAAGATCTAGGGACAGGGGAAAATGAGCAGTTCTTC. Protein: CASSQDLGTGENEQFF.

V usage is TRBV2 and J usage is TRBJ2-1; D is perhaps TRBD2 (6 bases). This CDR3 is 15 amino acids long. In germline, CDR1 is SNHLY, CDR2 FYNNEI. Between the trimmed V and J ends, which lost 4 bases and 0 bases, there was a span of 10 bases. The CDR3 bases are TGTGCCAGCAGTGCCCGGGGGAGCTCCTACAATGAGCAGTTCTTC. Its protein is CASSARGSSYNEQFF.

The gene calls are TRBV28 and TRBJ1-1, with 8 bases aligning to TRBD1. Losses at the gene ends were 4 bases for V and 7 bases for J; bases not matched to a gene: 11. In germline, CDR1 is MDHEN, CDR2 SYDVKM. This CDR3 comprises 15 residues. CDR3 protein: CASSSGAGGASEAFF. Here the CDR3 DNA reads TGTGCCAGCAGTTCCGGCGCAGGGGGCGCCAGTGAAGCTTTCTTT.

The CDR3 loop is CASSPRRVAGDDNEQFF. CDR3 sequence (DNA): TGTGCCAGCAGCCCCCGGCGGGTAGCGGGAGATGACAATGAGCAGTTCTTC. This sequence joins TRBV7-3 and TRBJ2-1, with 9 bases aligning to TRBD2. CDR3 length equals 17 residues. Germline V lookup: CDR1 SGHTA, CDR2 FQGTGA. Germline trimming cut 5 bases from V and 5 bases from J; bases unmatched to any gene: 13.

This sequence joins TRBV4-3 and TRBJ2-3; 8 nucleotides agree with TRBD2. Germline lookup yields CDR1 LGHNA and CDR2 YSLEER. The CDR3 consists of 18 residues. V lost 1 base, J lost 4 bases, and 13 bases stayed unmatched. In DNA, the CDR3 is TGCGCCAGCAGCCAAGTTTGGGCCAGCGGGAGAGGGGCAGATACGCAGTATTTT. Encoded protein: CASSQVWASGRGADTQYF.